Detailed here is one T cell receptor beta chain. The data originate from a study of T cell changes during pregnancy in multiple sclerosis. The method was immunoSEQ multiplex PCR; TCRdb's version includes in-frame clones alone and lacks a portion of them. The table lists 25,000 to 40,000 clones, approximately 88% of them singletons. The starting material was CD8+ T cells from peripheral blood mononuclear cells, obtained before pregnancy. The clonotype comes from a female donor with multiple sclerosis, enrolled in a pregnancy study.

This chain's CDR3 is CASSLGPTSYGYTF. The CDR3 DNA follows: TGTGCCAGCAGTTTAGGTCCGACAAGCTATGGCTACACCTTC. The V and J genes are TRBV27 and TRBJ1-2; no clear D gene. Trimming removed 2 bases at V and 4 bases at J, with 11 bases between. Germline lookup yields CDR1 MNHEY and CDR2 SMNVEV (reference sequence). The CDR3 is 14 amino acids.